A selection of T cell receptor beta chains follows, all from one sample in a study of cytomegalovirus exposure and HLA in healthy donors. The repertoire was sequenced with immunoSEQ multiplex PCR; TCRdb's copy has only in-frame clones and lacks some. The sample yields approximately 150,000 clones, 75% seen once. The sequencing input was PBMCs. The origin of the receptors is a man aged 18 to 30 in good health and CMV-seropositive. Both conserved end residues are part of each CDR3. The D gene is left open where the match is weak. For some rows the clone size is stated as once, few or many, or as a class when expanded; others skip it.

cdr3_nt: TGTGCCATCAGTGAGCCTTGGACAGGAATCTCCTACGAGCAGTACTTC
cdr3_aa: CAISEPWTGISYEQYF
d_call: TRBD1
v_call: TRBV10-3
clone_size: -
j_call: TRBJ2-7

cdr3_nt: TGCCCCAGCAGCTTCGAGCCGTCCCTCCAAGAGACCCAGTACTTC
cdr3_aa: CPSSFEPSLQETQYF
d_call: -
v_call: TRBV5-1
clone_size: few
j_call: TRBJ2-5

cdr3_nt: TGTGCCAGCAGCTTAGCTCCCGGACAGGGAATAGTCACCTACAATGAGCAGTTCTTC
cdr3_aa: CASSLAPGQGIVTYNEQFF
d_call: TRBD1
v_call: TRBV7-6
clone_size: few
j_call: TRBJ2-1

cdr3_nt: TGCGCCAGCAGCGAGAGCGGGACAGGCTACGAGCAGTACTTC
cdr3_aa: CASSESGTGYEQYF
d_call: -
v_call: TRBV5-1
clone_size: -
j_call: TRBJ2-7

cdr3_nt: TGTGCCAGCAGTTTGGGGGGGGACGGGAACACTGAAGCTTTCTTT
cdr3_aa: CASSLGGDGNTEAFF
d_call: -
v_call: TRBV27
clone_size: -
j_call: TRBJ1-1

cdr3_nt: TGTGCCAGCAGCCCCCAGGCCATCAAATCCTACAATGAGCAGTTCTTC
cdr3_aa: CASSPQAIKSYNEQFF
d_call: -
v_call: TRBV7-6
clone_size: -
j_call: TRBJ2-1

cdr3_nt: TGCGCCAGCAGCCAAGGTCTATTCGGGGTACAACAAAAAGAGACCCAGTACTTC
cdr3_aa: CASSQGLFGVQQKETQYF
d_call: -
v_call: TRBV4-1
clone_size: -
j_call: TRBJ2-5

cdr3_nt: TGTGCCAGCAGTGAACTACGCGGGACCCACGAGCAGTACTTC
cdr3_aa: CASSELRGTHEQYF
d_call: -
v_call: TRBV25-1
clone_size: -
j_call: TRBJ2-7

cdr3_nt: TGCGCCTGCAGCTTGGCCCCTAGCGGGAATGACGGGGAGCTGTTTTTT
cdr3_aa: CACSLAPSGNDGELFF
d_call: TRBD2
v_call: TRBV5-1
clone_size: -
j_call: TRBJ2-2

cdr3_nt: TGTGCCAGCAGTGTCACGACTAGAGGTACGCAGTATTTT
cdr3_aa: CASSVTTRGTQYF
d_call: -
v_call: TRBV6-4
clone_size: once
j_call: TRBJ2-3

cdr3_nt: TGTGCCAGCAGCTTAGCGGCAGGGGAGCTCTCTGGAAACACCATATATTTT
cdr3_aa: CASSLAAGELSGNTIYF
d_call: -
v_call: TRBV7-6
clone_size: few
j_call: TRBJ1-3

cdr3_nt: TGTGCCAGCGCACGGGGCAGGGGGCATGGCGGGGAGCTGTTTTTT
cdr3_aa: CASARGRGHGGELFF
d_call: TRBD1
v_call: TRBV28
clone_size: once
j_call: TRBJ2-2

cdr3_nt: TGTGCCAGTACCCCGTCTGCGGAGACAGATACGCAGTATTTT
cdr3_aa: CASTPSAETDTQYF
d_call: -
v_call: TRBV19
clone_size: -
j_call: TRBJ2-3

cdr3_nt: TGCGCCATCATGGGAGGACTAGCGGGAGTTGGGGCCAACGTCCTGACTTTC
cdr3_aa: CAIMGGLAGVGANVLTF
d_call: TRBD2
v_call: TRBV10-2
clone_size: few
j_call: TRBJ2-6

cdr3_nt: TGTTCCAGCAGCCCCCGTTTTTGGCCCGGAAACACCATATATTTT
cdr3_aa: CSSSPRFWPGNTIYF
d_call: -
v_call: TRBV9
clone_size: -
j_call: TRBJ1-3

cdr3_nt: TGTGCCAGCAGGTCGACTAGCGCGAACACCGGGGAGCTGTTTTTT
cdr3_aa: CASRSTSANTGELFF
d_call: TRBD2
v_call: TRBV25-1
clone_size: -
j_call: TRBJ2-2

cdr3_nt: TGTGCCAGCAGGGAGCGACGGAGGAGGAAATGTTTC
cdr3_aa: CASRERRRRKCF
d_call: -
v_call: TRBV28
clone_size: -
j_call: TRBJ2-7

cdr3_nt: TGTGCCAGCTCACCACGGGGACAGGGGGCAACCTATAGCAATCAGCCCCAGCATTTT
cdr3_aa: CASSPRGQGATYSNQPQHF
d_call: TRBD1
v_call: TRBV18
clone_size: once
j_call: TRBJ1-5

cdr3_nt: TGCGCCAGCAGCTTGGAAACAGGGGGGCCCGAGCAGTACTTC
cdr3_aa: CASSLETGGPEQYF
d_call: TRBD1
v_call: TRBV5-1
clone_size: -
j_call: TRBJ2-7

cdr3_nt: TGCGCCAGCAGCCCCCCCCCGTACCAAGAGACCCAGTACTTC
cdr3_aa: CASSPPPYQETQYF
d_call: -
v_call: TRBV4-1
clone_size: -
j_call: TRBJ2-5

cdr3_nt: TGTGCCAGCAGCACACAGGACAGGCGCGAGACCCAGTACTTC
cdr3_aa: CASSTQDRRETQYF
d_call: -
v_call: TRBV21-1
clone_size: -
j_call: TRBJ2-5

cdr3_nt: TGTGCCAGCGGCCCGGGGGATAAAAGCTCCTACGAGCAGTACTTC
cdr3_aa: CASGPGDKSSYEQYF
d_call: -
v_call: TRBV2
clone_size: -
j_call: TRBJ2-7

cdr3_nt: TGTGCCAGCAGTCTAAGGACTAGCGGGAGTATAAATGAGCAGTTCTTC
cdr3_aa: CASSLRTSGSINEQFF
d_call: TRBD2
v_call: TRBV2
clone_size: once
j_call: TRBJ2-1

cdr3_nt: TGTGCCATCAGTGGGACAGGTAGCAATCAGCCCCAGCATTTT
cdr3_aa: CAISGTGSNQPQHF
d_call: TRBD1
v_call: TRBV10-3
clone_size: -
j_call: TRBJ1-5

cdr3_nt: TGTGCCAGCAGTGAAGCAGCTAGCTTGGCAGATACGCAGTATTTT
cdr3_aa: CASSEAASLADTQYF
d_call: -
v_call: TRBV6-1
clone_size: -
j_call: TRBJ2-3

cdr3_nt: TGTGCCAGTAGGACTTTAGACCAGCCCCAGCATTTT
cdr3_aa: CASRTLDQPQHF
d_call: -
v_call: TRBV19
clone_size: few
j_call: TRBJ1-5

cdr3_nt: TGTGCCAGCAGCTTAGTGAACTTTGGGGCAGCCAACACCGGGGAGCTGTTTTTT
cdr3_aa: CASSLVNFGAANTGELFF
d_call: -
v_call: TRBV7-9
clone_size: -
j_call: TRBJ2-2

cdr3_nt: TGTGCCAGCAGCTTAAGCCCTGAAGCTTTCTTT
cdr3_aa: CASSLSPEAFF
d_call: -
v_call: TRBV7-9
clone_size: few
j_call: TRBJ1-1